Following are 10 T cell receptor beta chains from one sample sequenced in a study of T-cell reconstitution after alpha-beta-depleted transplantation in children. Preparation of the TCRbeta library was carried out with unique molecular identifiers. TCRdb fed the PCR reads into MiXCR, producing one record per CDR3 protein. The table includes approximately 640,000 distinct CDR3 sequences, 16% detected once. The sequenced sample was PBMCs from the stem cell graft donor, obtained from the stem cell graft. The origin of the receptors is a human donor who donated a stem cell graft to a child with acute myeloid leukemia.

For the CDR3, the DNA is TGTGCCATCGGAGGCAGGGGTATCACTGAAGCTTTCTTT. This encodes CAIGGRGITEAFF. V usage is TRBV10-3 and J usage is TRBJ1-1; a weak D match, TRBD1 (6 bases). This CDR3 is built from 13 residues. V shed 8 bases and J shed 4 bases, with 14 bases lying between them. Germline CDR1 and CDR2: ENHRY and SYGVKD.

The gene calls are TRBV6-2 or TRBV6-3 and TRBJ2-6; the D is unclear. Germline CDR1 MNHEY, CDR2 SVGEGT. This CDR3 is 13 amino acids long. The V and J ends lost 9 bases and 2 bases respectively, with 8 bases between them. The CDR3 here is CASVEAGANVLTF. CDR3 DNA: TGTGCCAGTGTAGAGGCTGGGGCCAACGTCCTGACTTTC.

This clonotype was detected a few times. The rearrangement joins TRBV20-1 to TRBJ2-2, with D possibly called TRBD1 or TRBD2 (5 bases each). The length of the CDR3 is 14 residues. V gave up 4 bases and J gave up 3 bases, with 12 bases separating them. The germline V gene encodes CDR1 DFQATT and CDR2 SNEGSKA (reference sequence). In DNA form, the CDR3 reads TGCAGTGCTATAGAGGGACGATACACCGGGGAGCTGTTTTTT. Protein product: CSAIEGRYTGELFF.

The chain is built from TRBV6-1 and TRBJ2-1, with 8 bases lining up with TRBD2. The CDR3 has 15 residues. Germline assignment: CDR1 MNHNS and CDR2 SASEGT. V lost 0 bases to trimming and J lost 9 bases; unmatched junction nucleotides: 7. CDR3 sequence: CASSEADGGAGEQFF. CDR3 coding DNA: TGTGCCAGCAGTGAAGCTGACGGGGGGGCCGGTGAGCAGTTCTTC.

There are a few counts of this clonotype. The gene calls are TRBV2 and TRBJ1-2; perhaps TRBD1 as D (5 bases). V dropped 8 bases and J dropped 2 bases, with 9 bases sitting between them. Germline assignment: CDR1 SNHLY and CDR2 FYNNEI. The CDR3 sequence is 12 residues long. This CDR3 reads CASATVNYGYTF. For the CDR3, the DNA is TGTGCCAGCGCGACAGTGAACTATGGCTACACCTTC. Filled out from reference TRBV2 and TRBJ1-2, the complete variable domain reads EPEVTQTPSHQVTQMGQEVILRCVPISNHLYFYWYRQILGQKVEFLVSFYNNEISEKSEIFDDQFSVERPDGSNFTLKIRSTKLEDSAMYFCASATVNYGYTFGSGTRLTVV.

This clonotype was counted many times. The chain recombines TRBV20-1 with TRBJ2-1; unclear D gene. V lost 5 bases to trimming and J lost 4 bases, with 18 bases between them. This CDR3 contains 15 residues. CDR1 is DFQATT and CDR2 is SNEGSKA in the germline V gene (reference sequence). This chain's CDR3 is CSAAAVERAYNEQFF. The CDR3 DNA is TGCAGTGCTGCGGCCGTTGAACGAGCTTACAATGAGCAGTTCTTC.

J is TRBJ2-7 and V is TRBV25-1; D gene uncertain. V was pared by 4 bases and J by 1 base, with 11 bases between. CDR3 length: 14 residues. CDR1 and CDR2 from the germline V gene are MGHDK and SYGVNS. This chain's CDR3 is CASSVRQVSYEQYF. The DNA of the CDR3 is TGTGCCAGCAGTGTACGGCAGGTGTCCTACGAGCAGTACTTC.

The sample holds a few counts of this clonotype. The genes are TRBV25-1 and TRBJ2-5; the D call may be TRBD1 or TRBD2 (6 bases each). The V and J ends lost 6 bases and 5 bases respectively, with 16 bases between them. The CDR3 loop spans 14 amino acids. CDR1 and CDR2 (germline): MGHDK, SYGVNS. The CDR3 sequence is CASRASGGGETQYF. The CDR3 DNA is TGTGCCAGCAGAGCCAGCGGAGGGGGGGAGACCCAGTACTTC. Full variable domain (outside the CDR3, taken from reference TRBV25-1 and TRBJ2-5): EADIYQTPRYLVIGTGKKITLECSQTMGHDKMYWYQQDPGMELHLIHYSYGVNSTEKGDLSSESTVSRIRTEHFPLTLESARPSHTSQYLCASRASGGGETQYFGPGTRLLVL.

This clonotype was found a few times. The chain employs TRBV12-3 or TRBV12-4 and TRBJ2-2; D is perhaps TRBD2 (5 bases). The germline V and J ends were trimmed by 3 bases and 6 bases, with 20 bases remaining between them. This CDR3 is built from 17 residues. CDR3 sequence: CASSFNSYVAGPGELFF. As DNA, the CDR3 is TGTGCCAGCAGTTTTAACTCGTATGTGGCGGGCCCCGGGGAGCTGTTTTTT.

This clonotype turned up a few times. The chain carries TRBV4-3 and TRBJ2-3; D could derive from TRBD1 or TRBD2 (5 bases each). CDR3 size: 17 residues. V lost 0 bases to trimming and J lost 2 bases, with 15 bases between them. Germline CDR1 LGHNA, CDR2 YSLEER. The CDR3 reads CASSQDPRGENTDTQYF. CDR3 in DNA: TGCGCCAGCAGCCAAGATCCCAGAGGGGAAAACACAGATACGCAGTATTTT.